This T cell receptor (beta chain) was documented in a study of cytomegalovirus exposure and HLA in healthy donors (dated by TCRdb to the late 2010s). For the study in its entirety: An earlier analysis of some 600 of the donors reported approximately 260 Gb of sequence data and around 120 million unique TCR beta sequences obtained from approximately 180 million T cells. An early release covering 550 to 650 HLA-typed donors comprised about 290 gigabases of sequencing data and tens of millions of unique TCR sequences. Of the roughly 390 genotyped donors, approximately 81% were placed in the genetic ancestry cluster associated with self-reported Caucasian donors. The study aimed to test whether signatures of past pathogen exposure could be identified by cataloging public T cell receptors. The study profiled the T cell repertoires of some 610 subjects by immunosequencing and related them to cytomegalovirus serostatus. Besides the first cohort of 666 subjects, a separate validation cohort made up of 120 different subjects was used. To predict cytomegalovirus infection status, the study brought together high-throughput TCR immunosequencing, statistical association of individual TCRs with disease status, and machine learning. In a later analysis, previously published TCR beta repertoires from fewer than 750 donors were re-analyzed and high-resolution HLA genotyping was added so that TCR occurrence patterns could be studied. The later analysis used no new phenotypic data to find candidate immune exposures, relying instead on TCR beta sequences and their occurrence across donors. An earlier analysis of a few hundred of the donors applied high-throughput TCR beta sequencing to assess whether each TCR beta V gene segment acted as functional or pseudogenic. Alongside the repertoire data, information on donor age, sex, ethnicity and CMV serostatus was compiled. A later genetic analysis used genome-wide SNP genotypes for about 60% of the roughly 700 donors, treating that subset as a discovery cohort. Every repertoire in the discovery cohort had been generated on one and the same sequencing platform. Both class I and class II loci were covered by HLA typing, at four-digit resolution. The number of donors typed differed by locus, with about 629-630 for A, B, C, DRB1 and DQB1, 522 for DQA1, approximately 580 for DPA1, and some 470 for DPB1. About five DR-DQ haplotypes were treated as single units for association and clustering because of strong linkage in the cohort. Among some 400 genotyped donors of the cohort, an average of approximately 240,000 unique TCR beta nucleotide sequences were sequenced per donor, around 20% of them non-productive.

The method behind the library was the immunoSEQ multiplex PCR assay. The multiplex PCR relied on a mix of 60 forward primers for TCR Vbeta segments and 13 reverse primers for TCR Jbeta segments. The CDR3 region of rearranged TCR beta genes was amplified from genomic DNA with a multiplex PCR assay. The Illumina HiSeq System was used to sequence the amplified TCR beta libraries as 87-base-pair reads. The original pipeline was this. A later analysis tallied 70 million to 100 million unique TCR beta chains across the 640 or so repertoires, and roughly 11 million of those chains were shared by two or more donors. Raw reads were error-corrected and collapsed into unique sequences with a nearest-neighbor algorithm that merged closely related sequences to remove PCR and sequencing errors. To assign V, D and J gene segments, CDR3 sequences were aligned to IMGT reference sequences. For a sequence to be retained, at least a six-nucleotide match to both a V gene segment and a J gene segment was required. Rearrangements were classified as productive when the CDR3 lacked stop codons and remained in frame with V and J, and all other rearrangements were classified as non-productive. CDR3 was defined by IMGT convention, running from the second conserved V-encoded cysteine to the conserved J-encoded phenylalanine. The earlier analysis of roughly 590 of the donors excluded sequences that lacked an unambiguous match to a single V gene segment. In an earlier analysis of around 590 of the donors, a V segment was called functional when productive rearrangements were above 56.7%, and segregating when the standard deviation between donors exceeded 5%. A statistical classification framework was built to diagnose cytomegalovirus status from the catalog of TCR beta chain sequences. V and J gene assignment, in a later analysis, came from comparing TCR nucleotide sequences with IMGT/GENE-DB human TR gene sequences. Using the TCRdist pipeline, a later analysis assigned CDR3 sequences along with most-parsimonious VDJ recombination scenarios. In a later analysis, every TCR beta chain was defined by the combination of its CDR3 amino acid sequence and its V-gene family, and reads without a unique V-gene family were dropped. In a later analysis, fewer than 600 highly shared, low-generation-probability nucleotide sequences were removed to address suspected cross-contamination and a sequencing artifact. A later analysis calculated a clonal expansion index for each public chain from normalized within-repertoire ranks of inferred template counts. A later analysis computed generation probabilities with a VDJ recombination model fitted to out-of-frame rearrangements, and checked the results against IGoR. In a later analysis, hypergeometric tests were used to score TCR-TCR, TCR-HLA and TCR-CMV co-occurrence, with a repertoire-size bias correction applied to TCR pairs. In a later analysis, false discovery rates were estimated by permuting HLA or CMV assignments 20 times. In a later analysis, co-occurring TCRs were grouped using DBSCAN, with TCRdist sequence similarity added in when clustering inside HLA-allele-positive subsets. For co-occurrence clustering, repertoires with fewer than 30,000 or more than 120,000 public chains were excluded, along with four to six repertoires with anomalous nucleotide sharing. In TCRdb, the immuneACCESS table is reduced to in-frame sequences with V and J assigned. These tables do not hold every clone; where another copy was compared, an unresolved V gene accounts for under half, and the others remain unexplained. V and J calls and clone size are given by that table; D and trimming were obtained from the DNA. Within this sample are 200,000 to 250,000 clones, with 76% of them counted one time only. The top ten clones comprise approximately 0.63% of the sample.

The cohort comprised approximately 700 healthy bone marrow donors. Cohort members were all nominally healthy when sampled, although unrecorded immune exposures were likely present. The donor tested CMV seronegative and was one of the 352 seronegative cohort members. Each donor provided a peripheral blood sample, and peripheral blood mononuclear cells were used for TCR beta sequencing. The Qiagen DNeasy Blood Extraction Kit was used to extract genomic DNA from the blood cell samples. At the junction V is shortened by 6 bases and J by 7 bases, with 18 bases in between. The CDR3, cysteine through phenylalanine, is 14 amino acids long. Only CDR3 DNA remains: 42 bases, in frame from the first base. CDR1 and CDR2 (MRHNA, SNTAGT) derive from the germline V gene. Points the paper makes about the study in general: The classifier was reported to diagnose cytomegalovirus status with high specificity and sensitivity in both the original cohort and the validation cohort. A cluster of highly shared sequence variants was judged likely to represent a technical artifact of the sequencing pipeline. Most TCR sequences were seen in very few donors, while some public TCRs were found in many individuals. Roughly uniform sequencing depth across donors was assumed in presence/absence analyses, although this assumption may not hold. V-gene and J-gene trimming of TCR beta chains was associated with a missense DCLRE1C variant in a later genetic analysis, and the association was replicated in an independent cohort. HLA typing was unavailable for some donors at each locus, so association tests used only the typed subset. Most CMV-associated TCR beta chains appeared to be HLA-restricted in a later analysis, and the HLA associations seemed to be driven largely by CMV exposure. A later analysis associated 16,951 TCR beta sequences with specific HLA alleles at a false discovery rate of 0.05. Because counts were too low, some 17 rarely observed V segments, including chromosome 9 orphons, were left out of the earlier analysis of 500 to 750 of the donors. Compared with equally common non-associated chains, HLA-associated TCR beta chains in a later analysis were more clonally expanded and had lower generation probabilities. In a later genetic analysis, fewer N-insertions in productive TCRs were reported among donors in an Asian-associated ancestry cluster than the approximately 670-donor mean. The study listed 150 to 200 TCR beta chains as associated with cytomegalovirus. A few of the identified cytomegalovirus-associated TCR beta chains were confirmed in vitro to be specific for cytomegalovirus antigens. A further reported finding was that TCR beta sequences accurately predicted the HLA-A and HLA-B alleles for most subjects in the first cohort. Assigning TCR associations to individual alleles was difficult when HLA alleles, especially DR and DQ, strongly co-occurred. In a later analysis, several top co-occurrence clusters were reported to appear linked to parvovirus B19, influenza, CMV and Epstein-Barr virus. According to a later analysis, TCR association rates differed among HLA loci, with DRB1 alleles showing the most associated TCRs and HLA-C alleles showing the fewest. Broadly in line with IMGT annotations, most TCR beta V segments showed up in productive rearrangements about 87% or about 30% of the time in an earlier analysis of 450 to 600 of the donors. Only TCR beta chains were sequenced in this cohort, and the absence of alpha or paired-chain data limited detectable features. Because the 87-base-pair reads could not distinguish some IMGT-functional V segments, including TRBV6-2 and TRBV6-3, those segments were excluded. It was suggested by the authors that the approach could potentially be generalized to other disease states and immunological phenotypes. Linkage disequilibrium might explain the correlated functional status among segregating V segments, but an unknown experimental factor could not be excluded. Immune exposure information for the cohort was limited to CMV serostatus.

This clone was detected only once. The specificity of this receptor is unknown. No clone much larger than this one lies a single base away; base qualities are absent. Rearrangement joined TRBV6-4 to TRBJ1-2, with TRBD1 tentatively as D gene (5 bases match). The sequence derives from a man between 18 and 29 years old in good health and CMV-seronegative. Sequenced input: PBMCs. The CDR3 region: CASRSGGTATGYTF. The DNA is TGTGCCAGCAGGAGCGGGGGGACGGCCACTGGCTACACCTTC.